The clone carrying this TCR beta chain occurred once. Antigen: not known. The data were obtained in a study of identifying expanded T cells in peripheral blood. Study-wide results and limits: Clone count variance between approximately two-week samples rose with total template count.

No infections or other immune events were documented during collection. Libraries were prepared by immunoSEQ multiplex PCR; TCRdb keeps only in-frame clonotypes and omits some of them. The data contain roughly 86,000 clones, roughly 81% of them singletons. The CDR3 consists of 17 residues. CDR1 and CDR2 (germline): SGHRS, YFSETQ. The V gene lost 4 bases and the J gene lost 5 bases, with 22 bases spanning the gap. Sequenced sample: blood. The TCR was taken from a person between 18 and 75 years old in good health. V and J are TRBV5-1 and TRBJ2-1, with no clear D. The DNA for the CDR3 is TGCGCCAGCAGCCCCCCGATCCGGGCCGTCCGTGACAATGAGCAGTTCTTC. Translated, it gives CASSPPIRAVRDNEQFF.